The present entry profiles one T cell receptor beta chain with its context. In terms of origin and age, donors were healthy Caucasian individuals from Russia aged 6 to 90. Using a J-beta primer mix together with a sample-barcoded 5' primer, a second PCR was run for roughly 6 to 11 cycles. One entry per CDR3 protein results from TCRdb running MiXCR on the 5' RACE reads. Here the sample spans approximately 1,700,000 distinct CDR3 sequences, around 42% being singletons. This entry belongs to a study of blood T cells in healthy people across ages. Study-level information: Every two T cells gave about one barcoded beta molecule via template switching.

CDR3 size: 14 residues. Germline loops: CDR1 MNHEY, CDR2 SVGAGI. Unmatched junction bases numbered 4, after V lost 1 base and J lost 6 bases. The receptor comes from a human donor in good health. Sequencing input: blood. The chain joins TRBV6-5 to TRBJ1-2; 8 positions agree with TRBD1. The CDR3 sequence: CASSYLGQVHGYTF. For the CDR3, the DNA is TGTGCCAGCAGTTACTTGGGACAGGTGCATGGCTACACCTTC.